The text below deals with one TCR beta chain. The sample belongs to a study of blood T cell repertoires in COVID-19. At the level of the study: Donors in the United States, Italy and Spain gave samples during acute or convalescent COVID-19. The analysed material was cDNA or gDNA that came from T cells, B-cell-depleted T cells, or PBMCs.

Authors' analysis steps: It was from reference gene primer amplification that nucleated cell counts were estimated. Here immunoSEQ multiplex PCR was the method, and the copy in TCRdb shows in-frame clones only, minus some. V, J and clone size were drawn from that table, and D and trimming were deduced from the DNA. The sample lists hundreds of thousands of clones; 89% were seen once. The germline V gene encodes CDR1 KGHSH and CDR2 LQKENI. The CDR3 is 16 residues long. Trimming took off 5 bases at V and 0 bases at J, with 11 bases between the two ends. Sequencing was done on a sample of peripheral blood. The TCR comes from a man aged 55-75 years who had recovered from COVID-19. The chain has TRBV18 and TRBJ1-6; maybe TRBD1 (5 bases). In DNA form, the CDR3 reads TGTGCCAGCTCATTGGGGGGAAGCTCCTATAATTCACCCCTCCACTTT. This sequence encodes CASSLGGSSYNSPLHF. The full variable domain, its missing parts supplied by reference TRBV18 and TRBJ1-6, is NAGVMQNPRHLVRRRGQEARLRCSPMKGHSHVYWYRQLPEEGLKFMVYLQKENIIDESGMPKERFSAEFPKEGPSILRIQQVVRGDSAAYFCASSLGGSSYNSPLHFGNGTRLTVT.